The text below deals with one TCR beta chain. Its specificity is not known. The sample originates from a study of cytomegalovirus exposure and HLA in healthy donors. The PCR ran on 60 Vbeta and 13 Jbeta primers. Sequencing used immunoSEQ multiplex PCR; TCRdb keeps in-frame clones, though not all of them. Of roughly 160,000 clones in the sample, 75% to 90% were seen once. The CDR3 runs 15 residues. Notes on the study in general: It has been reported that TCR beta sequences accurately predicted the HLA-A and HLA-B alleles of most subjects.

Donors showed nominal health when sampled, although they likely had unrecorded immune exposures. Sample: PBMCs. This TCR was sampled from a male donor in good health and CMV-seronegative. The chain links TRBV21-1 to TRBJ1-1. TRBV21-1 is assigned pseudogene status. Written as DNA, the CDR3 is TGTGCCAGCAAGGGGGGGTTTTCTAGATACGCTGAAGCTTTCTTT. Translating it yields CASKGGFSRYAEAFF.